This T cell receptor (beta chain) was captured by sequencing in a study of cytomegalovirus exposure and HLA in healthy donors (dated by TCRdb to 2017 to 2019). At the level of the whole study: According to an earlier analysis of a few hundred of the donors, 150 million to 200 million T cells yielded some 120 million unique TCR beta sequences and around 280 Gb of sequence data. About 280 gigabases of sequencing data and approximately 85 million unique TCR sequences were included in an early release covering roughly 700 HLA-typed donors. Of the roughly 390 genotyped donors, 81% were placed in the genetic ancestry cluster associated with self-reported Caucasian donors. The study was designed to test whether signatures of past pathogen exposure could be identified by cataloging public T cell receptors. The study profiled the T cell repertoires of around 700 subjects by immunosequencing and related them to cytomegalovirus serostatus. A separate validation cohort of 90 to 150 different subjects was used in addition to the 666-subject first cohort. To predict cytomegalovirus infection status, the study combined high-throughput TCR immunosequencing, statistical association of individual TCRs with disease status, and machine learning. In a later analysis, previously published TCR beta repertoires from about 640 donors were re-analyzed and high-resolution HLA genotyping was added so that TCR occurrence patterns could be studied. The later analysis used no new phenotypic data to find candidate immune exposures, relying instead on TCR beta sequences and their occurrence across donors. An earlier analysis of roughly 580 of the donors used high-throughput TCR beta sequencing to judge whether each TCR beta V gene segment behaved as functional or pseudogenic. Donor age, sex, ethnicity and CMV serostatus were compiled alongside the repertoire data. A later genetic analysis took genome-wide SNP genotypes for about 55% of the 666 donors and used that subset as a discovery cohort. All discovery cohort repertoires had been generated on a single sequencing platform. HLA typing included class I and class II loci at four-digit resolution. The number of typed donors differed by locus: roughly 629-630 for A, B, C, DRB1 and DQB1; 522 for DQA1; over 600 for DPA1; and roughly 450 for DPB1. A handful of DR-DQ haplotypes were handled as single units for association and clustering because linkage in the cohort was strong. Across around 400 genotyped donors of the cohort, an average of approximately 200,000 unique TCR beta nucleotide sequences per donor were sequenced, and roughly a sixth of those sequences were non-productive.

The library was generated by the immunoSEQ multiplex PCR assay. The multiplex PCR relied on a mix of 60 forward primers for TCR Vbeta segments and 13 reverse primers for TCR Jbeta segments. The CDR3 region of rearranged TCR beta genes was amplified from genomic DNA by a multiplex PCR assay. On the Illumina HiSeq System, the amplified TCR beta libraries were sequenced as 87-base-pair reads. Processing in the source paper ran as follows. Across the 700 or so repertoires, a later analysis counted about 81 million unique TCR beta chains, 9.5 million to 12 million of which were shared by at least two donors. Raw reads were error-corrected and collapsed into unique sequences with a nearest-neighbor algorithm that merged closely related sequences to remove PCR and sequencing errors. To assign V, D and J gene segments, CDR3 sequences were aligned to IMGT reference sequences. For a sequence to be retained, a match of at least six nucleotides was required to both a V gene segment and a J gene segment. A rearrangement counted as productive if the CDR3 had no stop codons and remained in frame with V and J, and every other rearrangement counted as non-productive. Following IMGT convention, CDR3 was defined as the stretch from the second conserved V-encoded cysteine up to the conserved J-encoded phenylalanine. The earlier analysis of 500 to 750 of the donors excluded any sequence lacking an unambiguous match to a single V gene segment. An earlier analysis of almost 600 of the donors classified V segments as functional when productive rearrangements were above 56.7% and as segregating when the standard deviation between donors was above 5%. A statistical classification framework was built for diagnosing cytomegalovirus status from the catalog of TCR beta chain sequences. V and J gene assignment, in a later analysis, came from comparing TCR nucleotide sequences with IMGT/GENE-DB human TR gene sequences. In a later analysis, CDR3 sequences and most-parsimonious VDJ recombination scenarios were assigned using the TCRdist pipeline. A later analysis defined each TCR beta chain by its CDR3 amino acid sequence plus V-gene family, and excluded reads lacking a unique V-gene family. A later analysis removed 550 to 650 highly shared, low-generation-probability nucleotide sequences to deal with suspected cross-contamination and a sequencing artifact. In a later analysis, a clonal expansion index was calculated for each public chain from normalized within-repertoire ranks of inferred template counts. In a later analysis, generation probabilities were computed using a VDJ recombination model fitted to out-of-frame rearrangements, and the results were checked against IGoR. In a later analysis, hypergeometric tests were used to score TCR-TCR, TCR-HLA and TCR-CMV co-occurrence, with a repertoire-size bias correction applied to TCR pairs. False discovery rates were estimated in a later analysis by permuting HLA or CMV assignments 20 times. In a later analysis, co-occurring TCRs were grouped with DBSCAN, and TCRdist sequence similarity was added when clustering was performed within HLA-allele-positive subsets. Co-occurrence clustering excluded repertoires with fewer than 30,000 or more than 120,000 public chains, plus five with anomalous nucleotide sharing. Drawn from immuneACCESS, this table holds only the in-frame rearrangements with V and J called that TCRdb kept. Clones are partly lost; checked studies trace under half to an unresolved V gene and leave the rest unexplained. For V, J and clone size, that table is used; D and trimming come from the DNA. This sample lists under 250,000 clones; around four fifths were detected once. About 1.7% of the sample is taken by the ten largest.

The cohort comprised several hundred healthy bone marrow donors. At the time of sampling, all cohort members were nominally healthy, though unrecorded immune exposures were likely present. The donor tested CMV seronegative and was one of the 352 seronegative cohort members. Each donor provided a peripheral blood sample, and peripheral blood mononuclear cells were used for TCR beta sequencing. The Qiagen DNeasy Blood Extraction Kit was used to extract genomic DNA from the blood cell samples. Results the study describes overall, beyond this receptor: A later analysis reported that several top co-occurrence clusters appeared linked to parvovirus B19, influenza, CMV and Epstein-Barr virus. In a later analysis, most CMV-associated TCR beta chains were found to appear HLA-restricted, with HLA associations seemingly driven largely by CMV exposure. According to the authors, the approach could potentially be generalized to other disease states and immunological phenotypes. The presence/absence analyses assumed that sequencing depth was roughly uniform across donors, and that assumption may not be true. A cluster of highly shared sequence variants was judged likely to represent a technical artifact of the sequencing pipeline. Over 15 rarely observed V segments, including chromosome 9 orphons, were excluded from the earlier analysis of about 600 of the donors because counts were too low. A further reported finding was that TCR beta sequences accurately predicted the HLA-A and HLA-B alleles for most subjects in the first cohort. In a later genetic analysis, fewer N-insertions in productive TCRs were reported among donors in an Asian-associated ancestry cluster than the approximately 710-donor mean. Compared with equally common non-associated chains, HLA-associated TCR beta chains in a later analysis were more clonally expanded and had lower generation probabilities. Immune exposure information for the cohort was limited to CMV serostatus. Linkage disequilibrium might explain the correlated functional status among segregating V segments, but an unknown experimental factor could not be excluded. In a later analysis, the rate of TCR association differed among HLA loci, with DRB1 alleles having the most associated TCRs and HLA-C alleles having the fewest. At a false discovery rate of 0.05, a later analysis linked approximately 18,000 TCR beta sequences to specific HLA alleles. While some public TCRs were present in many individuals, most TCR sequences turned up only very rarely across donors. Only TCR beta chains were sequenced in this cohort, and the absence of alpha or paired-chain data limited detectable features. In the study, around 160 TCR beta chains were listed as associated with cytomegalovirus. Because some donors lacked HLA typing at each locus, the association tests relied only on the typed subset. An earlier analysis of some 590 of the donors showed that most TCR beta V segments appeared in productive rearrangements either about 87% or about 30% of the time, which broadly matched IMGT annotations. In vitro tests confirmed that a few of the cytomegalovirus-associated TCR beta chains recognize cytomegalovirus antigens. Because the 87-base-pair reads could not distinguish some IMGT-functional V segments, including TRBV6-2 and TRBV6-3, those segments were excluded. In both the original and validation cohorts, the classifier was reported to diagnose cytomegalovirus status with high specificity and sensitivity. An association between a missense DCLRE1C variant and V-gene and J-gene trimming of TCR beta chains was found in a later genetic analysis and replicated in an independent cohort. When HLA alleles, especially DR and DQ, strongly co-occurred, TCR associations were difficult to assign to individual alleles.

As concerns this clone: The antigen this receptor binds is unknown. Base quality data are lacking; no much larger clone is found one base away.

From the germline V gene, CDR1 is SGHRS and CDR2 is YFSETQ. Its CDR3 holds 13 amino acids, cysteine through phenylalanine. The CDR3 DNA has 39 bases and is translated from base 1. The germline V and J ends show losses of 4 bases and 11 bases respectively, and no gene match explains 11 bases of the junction. Material: PBMCs. Rearrangement joined TRBV5-1 to TRBJ2-5; 7 bases in the junction line up with TRBD1. This TCR came from a man aged 50-59 years in good health and CMV-seronegative. CDR3 sequence: CASSRQGDLEQYF. The DNA is as follows: TGCGCCAGCAGCCGACAGGGCGACTTGGAGCAGTACTTC.